What follows describes a single TCR beta chain. Amplification yielded TCR beta CDR3 regions, with RNA transcripts as the source. The HTBI primer set drove a first-round RT-PCR of the TCR CDR3. TCRdb independently ran MiXCR on the multiplex PCR reads; one entry per CDR3 protein. The profile shows around 620,000 distinct CDR3 sequences, around 15% of them singletons. V gave up 3 bases and J gave up 0 bases, with 6 bases separating them. Germline CDR1 reads MNHEY; CDR2 reads SMNVEV (reference sequence). CDR3 length equals 15 residues. The sample belongs to a study of T cells in Graves' hyperthyroidism and ophthalmopathy.

V and J are TRBV27 and TRBJ2-6; D is uncertain. Material for sequencing was blood. The receptor was isolated from a woman in her 30s with Graves' hyperthyroidism. This CDR3 is CASSLVTSGANVLTF. In DNA form, the CDR3 reads TGTGCCAGCAGTTTGGTCACCTCTGGGGCCAACGTCCTGACTTTC.